The 10 T cell receptor beta chains presented below share a single source sample, sequenced in a study of blood T cell repertoires in COVID-19. Only in-frame clones appear in the TCRdb table, and some are missing; sequencing was by immunoSEQ multiplex PCR. The data hold 150,000 or so clones, with approximately 83% observed a single time. The sample taken for sequencing was peripheral blood. The receptors shown here come from a woman of 80 years or more with acute or convalescent COVID-19.

The J gene is TRBJ2-7, the V gene TRBV18; tentatively, D is TRBD2 (7 bases). This CDR3 has 14 amino acids. The V gene's germline CDR1 is KGHSH and CDR2 LQKENI. V lost 6 bases and J lost 7, with 19 bases in between. CDR3 DNA: TGTGCCAGCTCCCGTCCAGAGGGGGGAGGGGAGCAGTACTTC. This gives the protein CASSRPEGGGEQYF.

The sample holds one count of this clone. The chain links TRBV5-1 to TRBJ2-1; the D gene is possibly TRBD2 (7 bases). The CDR3 contains 16 residues. From germline, CDR1 is SGHRS and CDR2 YFSETQ. The V gene lost 5 bases and the J gene lost 1 base, with 16 bases spanning the gap. This chain's CDR3 is CASRRDGGQSYNEQFF. In DNA form, the CDR3 reads TGCGCCAGCAGACGTGACGGGGGGCAGTCCTACAATGAGCAGTTCTTC.

This rearrangement joins TRBV19 to TRBJ1-6, with 7 bases aligning to TRBD1. The trim removed 8 bases at V and 5 bases at J, leaving 6 bases unmatched. The CDR3 spans 14 residues. Germline-derived CDR1 and CDR2 are LNHDA and SQIVND (reference sequence). CDR3: CASDIRGNNSPLHF. The CDR3 coding sequence is TGTGCCAGTGATATCAGGGGGAATAATTCACCCCTCCACTTT.

The CDR3 bases are TGCGCCAGCAGCATAGAAGGACAGGGGGCTGGAAACACCATATATTTT. It encodes CASSIEGQGAGNTIYF. This chain joins TRBV5-1 and TRBJ1-3; 10 nucleotides match TRBD1. V lost 4 bases and J lost 2; bases outside the gene matches: 6. The V gene's germline CDR1 is SGHRS and CDR2 YFSETQ. The CDR3 sequence is 16 residues long.

This rearrangement joins TRBV5-6 to TRBJ1-2; D is perhaps TRBD1 (5 bases). Trimming left V 4 bases short and J 1 base short, with 17 bases between. CDR3 length: 16 residues. Germline CDR1 and CDR2: SGHDT and YYEEEE. CDR3 nucleotides: TGTGCCAGCAGCCCGCAGCCCAGGGTGGATAACTATGGCTACACCTTC. Translating it yields CASSPQPRVDNYGYTF.

This clone was detected only a few times. This chain links TRBV6-2 or TRBV6-3 with TRBJ1-5; D not certain. Germline lookup yields CDR1 MNHEY and CDR2 SVGEGT. V was trimmed by 2 bases and J by 4 bases, leaving 9 bases between them. The CDR3 runs 14 residues. The DNA of the CDR3 is TGTGCCAGCAGTTACGACAAGAAGAATCAGCCCCAGCATTTT. Protein sequence: CASSYDKKNQPQHF.

The genes are TRBV5-1 and TRBJ1-4; 8 positions agree with TRBD1. J lost 4 bases, V lost 3 bases, and 5 bases had no gene match. The CDR3 has 15 amino acids. Germline V gives CDR1 SGHRS, CDR2 YFSETQ. The CDR3 region is CASSSGQARNEKLFF. The CDR3 region has the DNA TGCGCCAGCAGCTCGGGACAGGCCCGTAATGAAAAACTGTTTTTT.

V is TRBV7-2 and J is TRBJ2-3; 11 nucleotides match TRBD2. The CDR3 length is 16 residues. Germline V lookup: CDR1 SGHTA, CDR2 FQGNSA. J gave up 1 base and V 5 bases, and 5 bases lay outside the gene matches. CDR3 in DNA: TGTGCCAGCAGCCTGGGGACTAGCGGACGCACAGATACGCAGTATTTT. Residues: CASSLGTSGRTDTQYF. Based on the CDR3 plus reference TRBV7-2 and TRBJ2-3, the full variable domain is GAGVSQSPSNKVTEKGKDVELRCDPISGHTALYWYRQSLGQGLEFLIYFQGNSAPDKSGLPSDRFSAERTGGSVSTLTIQRTQQEDSAVYLCASSLGTSGRTDTQYFGPGTRLTVL.

V usage is TRBV19 and J usage is TRBJ1-5, with a tentative D call TRBD1 (6 bases). Germline values: CDR1 LNHDA, CDR2 SQIVND (reference sequence). V lost 8 bases, J lost 2 bases, and 10 bases lay in between. The CDR3 covers 13 residues. The CDR3 reads CASADSGNQPQHF. The DNA for the CDR3 is TGTGCCAGTGCGGACAGCGGCAATCAGCCCCAGCATTTT.

The chain has TRBV6-4 and TRBJ2-1; 9 nucleotides match TRBD1. The V and J ends lost 6 bases and 7 bases, in that order; junction bases with no gene match: 10. CDR3 size: 15 residues. The germline CDR1 and CDR2 sequences are MRHNA and SNTAGT. CDR3 in amino acids: CASSARDREGNEQFF. The DNA for the CDR3 is TGTGCCAGCAGCGCTAGGGACAGGGAAGGTAATGAGCAGTTCTTC.